The clone carrying this TCR beta chain was detected ten times or more. No antigen is known for it. This sample stems from a study of human T cells and chemical hapten exposure. General study results and limits: Sensitization with DPC brought no change to TCRs above 1 in 1000 in frequency. Because they had alopecia, donors may respond immunologically unlike healthy people. Higher patch test scores went with higher counts of PT1 expanded TCRs.

TCRdb ran MiXCR on the RACE reads and lists one entry per CDR3 protein. This table has about 94,000 distinct CDR3 sequences, roughly a tenth appearing once. Time point of the sample: patch test 2, 6 weeks after DPC sensitization. Treatment meaning: therapeutic diphenylcyclopropenone sensitization with weekly scalp DPC. Ahead of each patch test application, blood was drawn. This CDR3 spans 16 amino acids. V lost 7 bases to trimming and J lost 13 bases; unmatched junction nucleotides: 18. Germline V gives CDR1 MNHEY, CDR2 SMNVEV (reference sequence). This sequence joins TRBV27 and TRBJ1-6, with TRBD1 matching 8 bases. This receptor was taken from a woman in her forties with alopecia areata. Some clones in this sample may be carry-over from other donors' samples. Specimen: whole blood, collected in connection with sensitization to the hapten diphenylcyclopropenone (DPC). CDR3 protein: CASTLTGTGPRSPLHF. CDR3 nucleotides: TGTGCCAGCACTCTGACCGGGACAGGTCCCCGGTCGCCCCTCCACTTT.